This T cell receptor beta chain was obtained from a study of T-cell memory formation after mild COVID-19. Study overall: For the most part, TCR clusters were specific to one donor.

It was 5'RACE with constant-segment primers that produced the TCR alpha and TCR beta cDNA libraries, which carried sample barcodes and UMIs. TCRdb reanalysed the 5' RACE reads using MiXCR and keeps one entry per CDR3 protein. The profile covers around 390,000 distinct CDR3 sequences, with about a sixth appearing a single time and 20% to 25% taken by the ten largest. The source material was PBMCs or a T cell subset sorted from them (not recorded which). This sequence originates from a man in his late teens or twenties who had mild COVID-19 (a few samples of this study predate the infection). Cell type and time point are not known.

The CDR3 spells CASSSMTGSNEAFF. The CDR3 DNA reads as TGTGCCAGCAGCTCCATGACAGGGTCTAATGAAGCTTTCTTT. The V and J genes are TRBV7-3 and TRBJ1-1; 7 nucleotides agree with TRBD1. The CDR3 covers 14 residues. Trimming removed 4 bases from V and 7 bases from J; junction bases left unmatched: 9. Germline-derived CDR1 and CDR2 are SGHTA and FQGTGA. The full variable domain, in which reference TRBV7-3 and TRBJ1-1 provide the parts outside the CDR3, is GAGVSQTPSNKVTEKGKYVELRCDPISGHTALYWYRQSLGQGPEFLIYFQGTGAADDSGLPNDRFFAVRPEGSVSTLKIQRTERGDSAVYLCASSSMTGSNEAFFGQGTRLTVV.